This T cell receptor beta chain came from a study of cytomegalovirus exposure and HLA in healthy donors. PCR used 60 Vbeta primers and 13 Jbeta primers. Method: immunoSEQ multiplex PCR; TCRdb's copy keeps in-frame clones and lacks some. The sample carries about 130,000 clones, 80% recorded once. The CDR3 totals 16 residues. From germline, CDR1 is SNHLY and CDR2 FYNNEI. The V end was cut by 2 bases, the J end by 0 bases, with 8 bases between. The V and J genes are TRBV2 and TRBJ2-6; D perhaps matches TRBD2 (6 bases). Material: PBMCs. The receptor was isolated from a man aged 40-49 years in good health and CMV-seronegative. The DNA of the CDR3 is TGTGCCAGCAGTGAATACGGGAGCTCTGGGGCCAACGTCCTGACTTTC. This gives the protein CASSEYGSSGANVLTF.